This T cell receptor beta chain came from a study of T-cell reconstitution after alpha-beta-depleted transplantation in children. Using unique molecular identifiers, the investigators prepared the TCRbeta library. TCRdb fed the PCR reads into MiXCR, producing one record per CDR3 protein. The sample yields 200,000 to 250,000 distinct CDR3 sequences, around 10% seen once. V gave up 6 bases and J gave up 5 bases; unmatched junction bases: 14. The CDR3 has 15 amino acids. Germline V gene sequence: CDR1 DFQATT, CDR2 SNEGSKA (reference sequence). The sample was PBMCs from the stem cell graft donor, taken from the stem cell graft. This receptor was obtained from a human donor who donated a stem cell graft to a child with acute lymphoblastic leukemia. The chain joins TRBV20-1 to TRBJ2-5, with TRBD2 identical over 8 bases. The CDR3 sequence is CSAGTRGGLGETQYF. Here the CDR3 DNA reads TGCAGTGCCGGAACCCGGGGGGGCTTAGGCGAGACCCAGTACTTC.